This T cell receptor (beta chain) was sequenced for a study of T cells in pancreatic ductal adenocarcinoma. Concerning this clone: Its antigen is unidentified.

Clones were read by immunoSEQ multiplex PCR, and TCRdb kept only the in-frame ones, dropping some. The table lists about 97,000 clones, about 95% of them singletons. V was pared by 6 bases and J by 7 bases, with 8 bases of the junction left unmatched. The CDR3 totals 13 residues. Per the germline V gene, CDR1 is SNHLY and CDR2 is FYNNEI. General study results and limits: No significant tumor-blood clonality difference; means were about 0.12 and 0.073. Blood had more productive templates and around 8.2-fold more unique clonotypes than tumor.

No neoadjuvant therapy was given to the selected pancreatic ductal adenocarcinoma patients before their surgery. Sequencing was performed on PBMCs. The chain carries TRBV2 and TRBJ2-7; TRBD1 matches at 8 bases. The TCR was taken from a human donor with pancreatic ductal adenocarcinoma. CDR3 amino acids: CASRAGTGFEQYF. The CDR3 DNA reads as TGTGCCAGCAGGGCCGGGACAGGCTTTGAGCAGTACTTC.